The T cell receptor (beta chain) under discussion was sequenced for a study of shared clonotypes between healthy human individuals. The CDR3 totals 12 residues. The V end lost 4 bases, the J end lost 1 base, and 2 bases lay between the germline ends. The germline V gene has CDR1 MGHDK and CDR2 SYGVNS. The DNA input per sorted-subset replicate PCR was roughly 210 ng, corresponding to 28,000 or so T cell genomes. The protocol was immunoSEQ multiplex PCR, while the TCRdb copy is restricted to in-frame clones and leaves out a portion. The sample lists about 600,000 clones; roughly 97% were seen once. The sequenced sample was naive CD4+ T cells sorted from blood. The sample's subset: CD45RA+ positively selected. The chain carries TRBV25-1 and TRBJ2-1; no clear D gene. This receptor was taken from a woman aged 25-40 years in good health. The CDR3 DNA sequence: TGTGCCAGCAGTGGATCCTACAATGAGCAGTTCTTC. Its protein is CASSGSYNEQFF.